This T cell receptor beta chain is from a study of CD8 T cells in Susac syndrome. Sequencing of TCR beta was carried out in blood CD8+ and CD4+ T cells. Patients having Susac syndrome satisfied recently defined diagnostic criteria for definite or probable disease. Reverse transcription of about 0.45 to 1 ug RNA used random hexamers. The CDR3 of TCR beta was amplified by immunoSEQ multiplex PCR across 54 Vbeta and 13 Jbeta. TCRdb fed the immunoSEQ multiplex PCR reads into MiXCR, producing one record per CDR3 protein. The sample has around 150,000 distinct CDR3 sequences; 85% to 95% are singletons. Only a few counts were recorded for this clonotype. The V end lost 6 bases, the J end lost 2 bases, and 11 bases lay between the germline ends. Germline assignment: CDR1 LNHDA and CDR2 SQIVND (reference sequence). The CDR3 is 13 residues long.

The gene calls are TRBV19 and TRBJ2-7; D remains unclear. Sequenced sample: CD8+ T cells from PBMCs. This clonotype was sampled from a human donor with Susac syndrome. Here the CDR3 reads CASSPAAAYEQYF. In DNA, the CDR3 is TGTGCCAGTAGCCCCGCAGCTGCCTACGAGCAGTACTTC.